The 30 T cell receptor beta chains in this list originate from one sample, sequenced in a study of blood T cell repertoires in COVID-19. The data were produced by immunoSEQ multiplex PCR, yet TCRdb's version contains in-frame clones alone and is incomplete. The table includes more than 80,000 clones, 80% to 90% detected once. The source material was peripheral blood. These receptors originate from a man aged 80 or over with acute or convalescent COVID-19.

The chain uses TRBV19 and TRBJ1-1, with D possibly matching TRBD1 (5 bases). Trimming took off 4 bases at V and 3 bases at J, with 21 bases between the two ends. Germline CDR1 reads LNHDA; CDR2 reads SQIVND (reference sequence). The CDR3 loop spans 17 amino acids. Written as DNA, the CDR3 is TGTGCCAGTAGTAAGGGGCCGGCTACAGTTCTTTACACTGAAGCTTTCTTT. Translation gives CASSKGPATVLYTEAFF.

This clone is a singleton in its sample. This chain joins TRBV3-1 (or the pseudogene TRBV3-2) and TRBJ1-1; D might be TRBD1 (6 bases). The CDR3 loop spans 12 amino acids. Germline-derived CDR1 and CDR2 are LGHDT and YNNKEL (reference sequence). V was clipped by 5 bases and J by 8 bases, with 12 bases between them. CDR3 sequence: CASSTGLVEAFF. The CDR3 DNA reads TGTGCCAGCAGCACAGGGTTAGTCGAAGCTTTCTTT.

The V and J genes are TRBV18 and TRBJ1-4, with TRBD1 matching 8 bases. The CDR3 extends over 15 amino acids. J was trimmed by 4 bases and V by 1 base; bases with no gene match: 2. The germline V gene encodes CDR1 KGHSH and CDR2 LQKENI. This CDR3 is CASSPQGQDNEKLFF. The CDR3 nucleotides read TGTGCCAGCTCACCACAGGGACAGGATAATGAAAAACTGTTTTTT.

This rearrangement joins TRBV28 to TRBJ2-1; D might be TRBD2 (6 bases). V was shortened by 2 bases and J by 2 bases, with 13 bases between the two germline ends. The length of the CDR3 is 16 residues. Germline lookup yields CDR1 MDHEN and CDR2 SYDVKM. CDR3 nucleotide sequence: TGTGCCAGCAGTTTACAAAGGTCGGGGGCCTACAATGAGCAGTTCTTC. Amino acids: CASSLQRSGAYNEQFF.

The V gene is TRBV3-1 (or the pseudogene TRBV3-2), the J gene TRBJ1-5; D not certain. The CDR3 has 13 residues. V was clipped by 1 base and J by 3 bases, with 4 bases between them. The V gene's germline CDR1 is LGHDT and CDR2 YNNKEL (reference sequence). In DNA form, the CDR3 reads TGTGCCAGCAGCCAAGGTAACAATCAGCCCCAGCATTTT. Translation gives CASSQGNNQPQHF.

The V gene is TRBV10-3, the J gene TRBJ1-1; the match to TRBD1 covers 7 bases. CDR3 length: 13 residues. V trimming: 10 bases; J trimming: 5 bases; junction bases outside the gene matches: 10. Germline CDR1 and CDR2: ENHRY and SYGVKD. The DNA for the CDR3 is TGTGCCAACTCCGACAGGGCGGGAACTGAAGCTTTCTTT. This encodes CANSDRAGTEAFF.

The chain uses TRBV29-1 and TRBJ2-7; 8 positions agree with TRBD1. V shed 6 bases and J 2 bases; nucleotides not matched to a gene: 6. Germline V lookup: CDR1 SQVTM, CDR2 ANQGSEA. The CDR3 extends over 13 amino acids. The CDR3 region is CSVPPGQAYEQYF. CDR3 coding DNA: TGCAGCGTGCCTCCGGGACAGGCCTACGAGCAGTACTTC.

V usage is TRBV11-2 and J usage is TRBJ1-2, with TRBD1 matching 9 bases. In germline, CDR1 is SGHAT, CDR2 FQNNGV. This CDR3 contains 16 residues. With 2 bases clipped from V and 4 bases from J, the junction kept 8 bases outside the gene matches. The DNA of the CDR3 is TGTGCCAGCAGCTTATCTACAGGGACAGGGTTCTATGGCTACACCTTC. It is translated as CASSLSTGTGFYGYTF.

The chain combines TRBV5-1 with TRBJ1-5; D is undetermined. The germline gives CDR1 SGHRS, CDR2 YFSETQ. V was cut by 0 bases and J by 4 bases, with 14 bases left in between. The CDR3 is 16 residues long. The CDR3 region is CASSLGSQVGNQPQHF. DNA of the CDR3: TGCGCCAGCAGCTTGGGAAGCCAGGTAGGAAATCAGCCCCAGCATTTT.

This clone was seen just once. Written as DNA, the CDR3 is TGTGCCAGCAGCGAGGGACAGGGGGCGTTCACTGAAGCTTTCTTT. Amino acids: CASSEGQGAFTEAFF. This sequence joins TRBV3-1 (or the pseudogene TRBV3-2) and TRBJ1-1; 12 bases match TRBD1. The germline gives CDR1 LGHDT, CDR2 YNNKEL (reference sequence). The length of the CDR3 is 15 residues. Losses at the gene ends were 5 bases for V and 4 bases for J; bases not matched to a gene: 5.

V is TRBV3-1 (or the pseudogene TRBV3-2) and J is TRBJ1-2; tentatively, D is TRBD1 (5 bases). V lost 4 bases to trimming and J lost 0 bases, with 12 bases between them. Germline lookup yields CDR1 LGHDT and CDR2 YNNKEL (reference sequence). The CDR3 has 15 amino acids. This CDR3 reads CASSLEGIPNYGYTF. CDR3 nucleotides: TGTGCCAGCAGCCTGGAGGGGATACCTAACTATGGCTACACCTTC.

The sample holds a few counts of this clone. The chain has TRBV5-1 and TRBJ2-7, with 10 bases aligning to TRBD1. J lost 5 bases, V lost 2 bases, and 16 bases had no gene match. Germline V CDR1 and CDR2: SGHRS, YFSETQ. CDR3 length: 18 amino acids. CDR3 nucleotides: TGCGCCAGCAGCTTTCTAGGTCCGGGACAGGGGATCTACCACGAGCAGTACTTC. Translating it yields CASSFLGPGQGIYHEQYF.

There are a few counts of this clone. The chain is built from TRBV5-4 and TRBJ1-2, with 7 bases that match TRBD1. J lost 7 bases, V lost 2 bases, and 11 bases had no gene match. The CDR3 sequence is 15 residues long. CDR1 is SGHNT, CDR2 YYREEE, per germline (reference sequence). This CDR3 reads CASSFMGTAQLGYTF. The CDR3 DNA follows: TGTGCCAGCAGCTTTATGGGGACAGCGCAGCTTGGCTACACCTTC.

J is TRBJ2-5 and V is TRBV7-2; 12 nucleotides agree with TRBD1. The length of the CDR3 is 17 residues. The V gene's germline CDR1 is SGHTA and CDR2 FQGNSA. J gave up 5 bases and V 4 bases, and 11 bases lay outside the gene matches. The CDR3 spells CASSSGTGGRYRETQYF. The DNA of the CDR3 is TGTGCCAGCAGCTCTGGGACAGGGGGCCGATACAGGGAGACCCAGTACTTC.

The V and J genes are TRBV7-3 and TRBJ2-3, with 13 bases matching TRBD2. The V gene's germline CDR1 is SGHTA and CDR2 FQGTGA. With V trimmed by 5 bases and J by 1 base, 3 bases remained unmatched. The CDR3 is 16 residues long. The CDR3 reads CASSLGLAGGTDTQYF. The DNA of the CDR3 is TGTGCCAGCAGCCTCGGACTAGCGGGGGGCACAGATACGCAGTATTTT. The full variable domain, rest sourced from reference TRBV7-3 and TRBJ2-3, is GAGVSQTPSNKVTEKGKYVELRCDPISGHTALYWYRQSLGQGPEFLIYFQGTGAADDSGLPNDRFFAVRPEGSVSTLKIQRTERGDSAVYLCASSLGLAGGTDTQYFGPGTRLTVL.

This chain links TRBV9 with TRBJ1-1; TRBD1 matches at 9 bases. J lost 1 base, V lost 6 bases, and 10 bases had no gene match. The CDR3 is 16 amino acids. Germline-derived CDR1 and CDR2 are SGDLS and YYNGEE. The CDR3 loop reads CASTEGTGSRNTEAFF. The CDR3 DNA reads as TGTGCCAGCACCGAAGGGACAGGGAGTAGGAACACTGAAGCTTTCTTT. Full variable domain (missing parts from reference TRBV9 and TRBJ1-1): DSGVTQTPKHLITATGQRVTLRCSPRSGDLSVYWYQQSLDQGLQFLIQYYNGEERAKGNILERFSAQQFPDLHSELNLSSLELGDSALYFCASTEGTGSRNTEAFFGQGTRLTVV.

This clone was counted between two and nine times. CDR3 nucleotide sequence: TGCGCCAGCAGCCGCGGGACAGGGGACAACACTGAAGCTTTCTTT. Translating it yields CASSRGTGDNTEAFF. The chain has TRBV5-1 and TRBJ1-1; 10 positions agree with TRBD1. Germline V gene lookup returns CDR1 SGHRS and CDR2 YFSETQ. The V gene end was trimmed by 4 bases and the J gene end by 2 bases; junction bases not matched to a gene: 5. The CDR3 spans 15 residues.

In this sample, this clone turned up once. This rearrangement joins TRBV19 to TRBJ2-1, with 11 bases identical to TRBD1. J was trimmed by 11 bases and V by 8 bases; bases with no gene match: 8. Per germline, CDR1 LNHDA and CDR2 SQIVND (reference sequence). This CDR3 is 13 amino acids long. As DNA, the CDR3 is TGTGCCAGTTCGGACAGGGGGCTGCATCAGCAGTTCTTC. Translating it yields CASSDRGLHQQFF.

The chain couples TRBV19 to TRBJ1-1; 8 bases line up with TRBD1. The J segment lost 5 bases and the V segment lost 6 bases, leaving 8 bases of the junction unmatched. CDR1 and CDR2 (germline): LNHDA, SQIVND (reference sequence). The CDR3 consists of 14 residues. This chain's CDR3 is CASRQTGGGTEAFF. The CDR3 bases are TGTGCCAGTAGGCAAACAGGGGGAGGTACTGAAGCTTTCTTT.

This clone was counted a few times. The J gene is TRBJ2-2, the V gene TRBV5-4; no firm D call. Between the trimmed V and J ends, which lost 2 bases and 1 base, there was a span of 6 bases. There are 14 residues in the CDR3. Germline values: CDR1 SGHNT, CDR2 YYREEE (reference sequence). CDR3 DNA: TGTGCCAGCAGCTTAAGACAGAACACCGGGGAGCTGTTTTTT. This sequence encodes CASSLRQNTGELFF.

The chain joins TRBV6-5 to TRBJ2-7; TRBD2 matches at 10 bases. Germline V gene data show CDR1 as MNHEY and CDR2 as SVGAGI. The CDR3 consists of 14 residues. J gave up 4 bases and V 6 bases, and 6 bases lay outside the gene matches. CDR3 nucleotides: TGTGCCAGCAGCGCCGGGACTAGCGATTACGAGCAGTACTTC. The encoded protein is CASSAGTSDYEQYF.

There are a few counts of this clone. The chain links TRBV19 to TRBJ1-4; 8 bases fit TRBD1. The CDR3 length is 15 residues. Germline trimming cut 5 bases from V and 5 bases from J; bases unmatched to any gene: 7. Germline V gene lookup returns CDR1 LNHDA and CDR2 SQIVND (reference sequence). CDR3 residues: CASSFWTGKNEKLFF. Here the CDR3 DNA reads TGTGCCAGTAGTTTTTGGACAGGGAAAAATGAAAAACTGTTTTTT.

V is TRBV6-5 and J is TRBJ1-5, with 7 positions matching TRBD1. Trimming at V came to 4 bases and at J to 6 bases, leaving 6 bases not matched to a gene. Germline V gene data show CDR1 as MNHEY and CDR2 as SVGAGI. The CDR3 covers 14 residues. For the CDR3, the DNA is TGTGCCAGCAGTTCGCGACAGGGTGGTCAGCCCCAGCATTTT. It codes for CASSSRQGGQPQHF.

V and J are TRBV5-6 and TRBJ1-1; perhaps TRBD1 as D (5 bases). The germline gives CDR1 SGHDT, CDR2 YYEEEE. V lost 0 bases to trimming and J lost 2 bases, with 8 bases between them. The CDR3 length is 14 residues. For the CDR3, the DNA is TGTGCCAGCAGCTTGGGACAGATTAACACTGAAGCTTTCTTT. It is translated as CASSLGQINTEAFF.

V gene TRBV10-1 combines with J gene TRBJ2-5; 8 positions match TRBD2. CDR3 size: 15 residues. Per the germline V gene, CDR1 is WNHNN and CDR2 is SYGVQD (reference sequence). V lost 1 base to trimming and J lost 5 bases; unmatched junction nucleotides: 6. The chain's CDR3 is CASSEFGGGRETQYF. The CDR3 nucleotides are TGCGCCAGCAGTGAGTTCGGGGGGGGACGGGAGACCCAGTACTTC.

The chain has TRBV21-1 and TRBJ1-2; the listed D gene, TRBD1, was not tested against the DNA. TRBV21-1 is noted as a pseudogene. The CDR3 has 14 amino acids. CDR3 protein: CASMQQGGNYGYTF. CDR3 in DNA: TGTGCCAGCATGCAACAGGGGGGGAACTATGGCTACACCTTC.

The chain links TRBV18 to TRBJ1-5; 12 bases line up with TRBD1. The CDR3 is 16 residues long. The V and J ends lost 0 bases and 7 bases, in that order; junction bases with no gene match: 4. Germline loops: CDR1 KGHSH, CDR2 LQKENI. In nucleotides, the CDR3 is TGTGCCAGCTCACCACCTGGGACAGGGGGCACCCAGCCCCAGCATTTT. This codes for CASSPPGTGGTQPQHF.

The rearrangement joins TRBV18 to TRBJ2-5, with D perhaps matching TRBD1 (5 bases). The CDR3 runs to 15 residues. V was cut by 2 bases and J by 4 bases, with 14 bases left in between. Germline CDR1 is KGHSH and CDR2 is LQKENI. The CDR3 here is CASSPVAGQGETQYF. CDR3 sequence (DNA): TGTGCCAGCTCACCAGTTGCAGGGCAGGGAGAGACCCAGTACTTC.

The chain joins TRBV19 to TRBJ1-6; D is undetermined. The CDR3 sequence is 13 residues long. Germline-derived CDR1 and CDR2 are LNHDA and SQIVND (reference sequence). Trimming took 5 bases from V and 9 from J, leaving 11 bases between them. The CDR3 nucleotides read TGTGCCAGTAGTTCCGGGGTGGGTTCACCCCTCCACTTT. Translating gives CASSSGVGSPLHF.

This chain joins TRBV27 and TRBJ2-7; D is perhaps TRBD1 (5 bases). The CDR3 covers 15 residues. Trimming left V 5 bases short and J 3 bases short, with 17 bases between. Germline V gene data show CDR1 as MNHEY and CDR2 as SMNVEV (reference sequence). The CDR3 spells CASSPRVGQVYEQYF. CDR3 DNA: TGTGCCAGCAGTCCCCGAGTGGGGCAGGTCTACGAGCAGTACTTC.